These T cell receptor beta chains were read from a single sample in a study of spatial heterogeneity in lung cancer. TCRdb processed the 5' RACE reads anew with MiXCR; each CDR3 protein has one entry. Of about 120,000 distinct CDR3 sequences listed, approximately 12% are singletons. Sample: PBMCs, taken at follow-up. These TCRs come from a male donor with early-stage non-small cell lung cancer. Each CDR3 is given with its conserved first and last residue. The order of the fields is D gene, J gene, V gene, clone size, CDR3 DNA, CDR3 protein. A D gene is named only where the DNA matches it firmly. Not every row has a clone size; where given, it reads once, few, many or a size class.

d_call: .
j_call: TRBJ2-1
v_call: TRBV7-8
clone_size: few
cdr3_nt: TGTGCCAGCAGCCCTAGTAGGGCCTACAATGAGCAGTTCTTC
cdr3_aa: CASSPSRAYNEQFF

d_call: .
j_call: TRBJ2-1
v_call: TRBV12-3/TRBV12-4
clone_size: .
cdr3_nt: TGTGCCAGCAGTCCGCTAGCTGGGGTCAATGAGCAGTTCTTC
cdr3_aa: CASSPLAGVNEQFF

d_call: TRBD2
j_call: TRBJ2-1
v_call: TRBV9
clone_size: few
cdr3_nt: TGTGCCAGCAGCGTAGCTGGCCTAGCGGCCAACAATGAGCAGTTCTTC
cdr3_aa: CASSVAGLAANNEQFF

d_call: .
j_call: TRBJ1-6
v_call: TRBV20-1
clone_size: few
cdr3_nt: TGCAGTGCTAGAAGGCTGAGCTCCTATAATTCACCCCTCCACTTT
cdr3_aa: CSARRLSSYNSPLHF

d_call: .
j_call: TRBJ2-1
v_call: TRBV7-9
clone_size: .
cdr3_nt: TGTGCCAGCAGCTTAGCTATTCCCGAGCAGTTCTTC
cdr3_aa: CASSLAIPEQFF

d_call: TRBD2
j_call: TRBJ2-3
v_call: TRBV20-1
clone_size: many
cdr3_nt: TGCAGTGCTTTCTCCCTTAGCGGGGGGGACGTAGATACGCAGTATTTT
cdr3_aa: CSAFSLSGGDVDTQYF

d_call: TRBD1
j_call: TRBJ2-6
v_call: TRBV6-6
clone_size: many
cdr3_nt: TGTGCCAGCAGCCCCGGGACAGGGGTTTCTGGGGCCAACGTCCTGACTTTC
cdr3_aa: CASSPGTGVSGANVLTF

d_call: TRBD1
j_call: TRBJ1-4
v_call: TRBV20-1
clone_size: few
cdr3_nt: TGCAGTGCTGAGGACAGGGGTCGCCTGGATGAAAAACTGTTTTTT
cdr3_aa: CSAEDRGRLDEKLFF

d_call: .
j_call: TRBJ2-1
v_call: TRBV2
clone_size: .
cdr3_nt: TGTGCCAGCAGTGATAGGGGGGAATGGAGCCTCAATGAGCAGTTCTTC
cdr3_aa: CASSDRGEWSLNEQFF

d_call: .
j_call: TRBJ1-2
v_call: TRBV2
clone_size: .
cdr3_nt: TGTGCCAGCAGTGAGAGCAAGGGGACCTATGGCTACACCTTC
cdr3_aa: CASSESKGTYGYTF

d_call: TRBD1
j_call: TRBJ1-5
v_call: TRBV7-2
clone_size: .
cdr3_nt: TGTGCCAGCAGCTTAGGGTCAGGGGGCCGCAATCAGCCCCAGCATTTT
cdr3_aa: CASSLGSGGRNQPQHF

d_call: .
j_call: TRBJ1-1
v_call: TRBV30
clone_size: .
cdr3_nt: TGTGCCTGGGGTTACAACACTGAAGCTTTCTTT
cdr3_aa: CAWGYNTEAFF

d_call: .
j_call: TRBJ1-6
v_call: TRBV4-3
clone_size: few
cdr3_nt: TGCGCCAGCAGCCCTACGTCAGGTTCTTTTTCACCCCTCCACTTT
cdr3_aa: CASSPTSGSFSPLHF

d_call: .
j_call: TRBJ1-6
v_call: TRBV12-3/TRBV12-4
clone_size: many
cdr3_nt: TGTGCCAGCAGTTTAGACCCAGGGCGGAATTCACCCCTCCACTTT
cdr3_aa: CASSLDPGRNSPLHF

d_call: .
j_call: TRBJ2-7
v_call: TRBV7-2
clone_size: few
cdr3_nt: TGTGCCAGCAGCTTTGAAACCGGACAGAGGTCCGGAAGAGAGCAGTACTTC
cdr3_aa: CASSFETGQRSGREQYF

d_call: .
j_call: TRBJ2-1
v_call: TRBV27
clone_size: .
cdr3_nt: TGTGCCAGCAGTCCATACAGGGACACACACAATGAGCAGTTCTTC
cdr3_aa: CASSPYRDTHNEQFF

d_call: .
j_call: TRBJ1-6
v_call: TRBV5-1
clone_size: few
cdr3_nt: TGCGCCAGCAGCTTGGGGGACCGGGATCGTGGTTCACCCCTCCACTTT
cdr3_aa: CASSLGDRDRGSPLHF

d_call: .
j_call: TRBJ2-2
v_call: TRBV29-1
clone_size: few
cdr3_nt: TGCAGCGTTGAAGCGGGGCTTAACACCGGGGAGCTGTTTTTT
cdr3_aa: CSVEAGLNTGELFF

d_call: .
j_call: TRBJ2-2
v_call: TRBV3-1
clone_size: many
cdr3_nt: TGTGCCAGCAGCCAACGGGCATCCGGCAGGGCCACCGGGGAGCTGTTTTTT
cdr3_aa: CASSQRASGRATGELFF

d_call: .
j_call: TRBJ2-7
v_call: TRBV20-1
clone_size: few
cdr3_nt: TGCAGTGCCGCTTACTCTAACTACGAGCAGTACTTC
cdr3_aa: CSAAYSNYEQYF

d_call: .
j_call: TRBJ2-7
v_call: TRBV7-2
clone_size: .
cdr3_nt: TGTGCCAGCAGCCCGGGGGGCCCCCAGTACTTC
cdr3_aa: CASSPGGPQYF

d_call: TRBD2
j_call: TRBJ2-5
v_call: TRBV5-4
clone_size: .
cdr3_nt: TGTGCCAGCAGCTTAGGGACTAGCTCGGGGATGGAGACCCAGTACTTC
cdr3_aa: CASSLGTSSGMETQYF

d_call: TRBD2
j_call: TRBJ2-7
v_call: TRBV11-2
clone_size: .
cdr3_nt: TGTGCCAGCAGCTTAGATATGCTAGCGGGGGGAAGTGAGCAGTACTTC
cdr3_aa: CASSLDMLAGGSEQYF

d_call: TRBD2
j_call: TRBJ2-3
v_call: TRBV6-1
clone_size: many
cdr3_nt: TGTGCCAGCCGGCGGGGGGACCGCCCTAGCACAGATACGCAGTATTTT
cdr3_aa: CASRRGDRPSTDTQYF

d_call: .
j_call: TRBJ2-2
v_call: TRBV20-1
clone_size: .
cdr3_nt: TGCAGTGCTAGAGTTCAGGGATACACCGGGGAGCTGTTTTTT
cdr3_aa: CSARVQGYTGELFF

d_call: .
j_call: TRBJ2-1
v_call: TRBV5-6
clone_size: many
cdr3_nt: TGTGCCAGCAGCTTACCCCCCACGGACAATGAGCAGTTCTTC
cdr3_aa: CASSLPPTDNEQFF

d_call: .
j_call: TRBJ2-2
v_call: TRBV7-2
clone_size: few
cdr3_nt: TGTGCCAGCAGCTTAAACTATCGGGTCGGGGAGCTGTTTTTT
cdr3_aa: CASSLNYRVGELFF

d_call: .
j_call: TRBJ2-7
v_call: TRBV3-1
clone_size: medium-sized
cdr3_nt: TGTGCCAGCAGCCGTTGGCGGAACGAGCAGTACTTC
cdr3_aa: CASSRWRNEQYF

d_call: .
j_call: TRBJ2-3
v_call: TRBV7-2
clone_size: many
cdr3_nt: TGTGCCAGCAGCGAGCAGGCAGATACGCAGTATTTT
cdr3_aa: CASSEQADTQYF

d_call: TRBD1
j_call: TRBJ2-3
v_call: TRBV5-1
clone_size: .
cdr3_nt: TGCGCCAGCAGCTTGGTCCGGACAGGGGAGAGGACAGATACGCAGTATTTT
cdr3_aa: CASSLVRTGERTDTQYF

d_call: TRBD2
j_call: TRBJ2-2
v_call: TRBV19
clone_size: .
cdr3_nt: TGTGCCAGTAGTCACCTAGCGGGCTGGAACACCGGGGAGCTGTTTTTT
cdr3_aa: CASSHLAGWNTGELFF

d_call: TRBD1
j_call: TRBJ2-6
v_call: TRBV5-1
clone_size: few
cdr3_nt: TGCGCCAGCAGCTCCTCGGTACAGGGGGCTACAATCGCCAACGTCCTGACTTTC
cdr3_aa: CASSSSVQGATIANVLTF

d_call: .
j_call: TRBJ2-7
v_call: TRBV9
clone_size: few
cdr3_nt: TGTGCCAGCAGCGTTGGGGGGCTGAGCGAGCAGTACTTC
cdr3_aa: CASSVGGLSEQYF

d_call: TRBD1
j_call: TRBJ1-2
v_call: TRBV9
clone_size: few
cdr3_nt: TGTGCCAGCAGCGTAGCGGGGGGCATACAGGGGAATGGCTACACCTTC
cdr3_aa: CASSVAGGIQGNGYTF

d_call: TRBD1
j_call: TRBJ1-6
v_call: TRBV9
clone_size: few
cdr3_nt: TGTGCCAGCAGCGTAGGAGAGGACAGGGGGCTTTCACCCCTCCACTTT
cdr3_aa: CASSVGEDRGLSPLHF

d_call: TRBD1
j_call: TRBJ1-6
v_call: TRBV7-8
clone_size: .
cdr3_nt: TGTGCCAGCAGCTTGGGCGGGGACAGAAATTCACCCCTCCACTTT
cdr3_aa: CASSLGGDRNSPLHF

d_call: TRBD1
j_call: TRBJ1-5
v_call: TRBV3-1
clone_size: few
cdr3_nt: TGTGCCAGCAGCCAAGATTCCCAGGGGGGTGTTCAGCCCCAGCATTTT
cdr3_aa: CASSQDSQGGVQPQHF

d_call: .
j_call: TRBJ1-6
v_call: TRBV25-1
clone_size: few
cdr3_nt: TGTGCCAGCAGTGAAGAAACAGGGATTAATTCACCCCTCCACTTT
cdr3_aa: CASSEETGINSPLHF

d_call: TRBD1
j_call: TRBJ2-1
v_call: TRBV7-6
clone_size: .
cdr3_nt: TGTGCCAGCAGTTCCACTCCGGGACAGCAGTGGGATGAGCAGTTCTTC
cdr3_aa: CASSSTPGQQWDEQFF

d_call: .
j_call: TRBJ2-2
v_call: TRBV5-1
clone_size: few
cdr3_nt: TGCGCCAGCAGCTTGGAGTTCACCGGGGAGCTGTTTTTT
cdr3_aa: CASSLEFTGELFF

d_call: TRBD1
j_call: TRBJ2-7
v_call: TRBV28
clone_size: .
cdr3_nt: TGTGCTTCCGCCGGGACAGGAGTAAACGAGCAGTACTTC
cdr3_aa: CASAGTGVNEQYF

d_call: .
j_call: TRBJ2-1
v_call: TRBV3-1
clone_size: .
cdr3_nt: TGTGCCAGCAGCCGCCGAGGAGGGGGCCTACTTAATGAGCAGTTCTTC
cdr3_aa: CASSRRGGGLLNEQFF

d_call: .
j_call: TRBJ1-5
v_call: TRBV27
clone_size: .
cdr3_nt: TGTGCCAGCAGTCATGGGGGGCAGCCCCAGCATTTT
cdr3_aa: CASSHGGQPQHF

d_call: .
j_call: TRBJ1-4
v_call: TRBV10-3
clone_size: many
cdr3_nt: TGTGCCATCAGTGCTGACAGGAGGAGGGAAAAACTGTTTTTT
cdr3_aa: CAISADRRREKLFF

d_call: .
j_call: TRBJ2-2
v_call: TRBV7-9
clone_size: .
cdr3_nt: TGTGCCAGCAAACTGGCGGGCACCCGAAACACCGGGGAGCTGTTTTTT
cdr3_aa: CASKLAGTRNTGELFF

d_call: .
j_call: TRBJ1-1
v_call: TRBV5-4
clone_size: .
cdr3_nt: TGTGCCAGCAGCAACGGACGGAGAAACACTGAAGCTTTCTTT
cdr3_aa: CASSNGRRNTEAFF

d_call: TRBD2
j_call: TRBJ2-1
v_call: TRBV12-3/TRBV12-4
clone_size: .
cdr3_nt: TGTGCCAGCAGCTCACTAGCGGGGAGTTACAATGAGCAGTTCTTC
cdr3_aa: CASSSLAGSYNEQFF

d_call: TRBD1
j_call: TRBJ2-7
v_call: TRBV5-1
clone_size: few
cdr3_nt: TGCGCCAGCAGCCGGACAGGGTCCTCGGTCCGCTTGAAAAACCAACTTTACGAGCAGTACTTC
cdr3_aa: CASSRTGSSVRLKNQLYEQYF

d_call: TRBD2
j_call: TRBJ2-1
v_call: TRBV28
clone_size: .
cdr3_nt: TGTGCCAGCAGTGCCCTGGGACTAGCGGGGGCCTACAATGAGCAGTTCTTC
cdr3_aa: CASSALGLAGAYNEQFF

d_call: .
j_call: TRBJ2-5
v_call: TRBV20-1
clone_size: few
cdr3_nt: TGCAGTGCCAGTCCCGGGGAGACCCAGTACTTC
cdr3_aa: CSASPGETQYF

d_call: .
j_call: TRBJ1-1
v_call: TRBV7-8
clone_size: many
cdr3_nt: TGTGCCAGCAGCCCGCTATCTCTGGTCGGCATCATGAACACTGAAGCTTTCTTT
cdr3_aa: CASSPLSLVGIMNTEAFF

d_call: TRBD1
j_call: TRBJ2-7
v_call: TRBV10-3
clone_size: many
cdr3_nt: TGTGCCGTACGGGACAGGGATGGGTACGAGCAGTACTTC
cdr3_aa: CAVRDRDGYEQYF

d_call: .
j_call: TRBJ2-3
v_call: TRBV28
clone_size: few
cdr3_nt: TGTGCCAGCAGGACAGGCGCAGGGGTTGCAGATACGCAGTATTTT
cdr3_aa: CASRTGAGVADTQYF

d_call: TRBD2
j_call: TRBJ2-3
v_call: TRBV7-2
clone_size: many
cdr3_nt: TGTGCCAGCAGCTTCGCTCTAGCGGGGGGGAGGGACACAGATACGCAGTATTTT
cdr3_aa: CASSFALAGGRDTDTQYF

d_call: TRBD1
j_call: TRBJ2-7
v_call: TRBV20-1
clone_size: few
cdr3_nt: TGCAGCGCCGGCAGACAGGGCGTCTCCTACGAGCAGTACTTC
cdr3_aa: CSAGRQGVSYEQYF

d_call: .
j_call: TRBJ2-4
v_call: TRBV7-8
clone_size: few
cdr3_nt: TGTGCCAGCAGCTTTGAGGGGAACATTCAGTACTTC
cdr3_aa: CASSFEGNIQYF

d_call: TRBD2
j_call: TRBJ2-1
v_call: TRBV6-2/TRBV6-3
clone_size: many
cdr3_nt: TGTGCCAGCAGTTACATCGGACTAGCGTCCTACAATGAGCAGTTCTTC
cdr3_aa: CASSYIGLASYNEQFF

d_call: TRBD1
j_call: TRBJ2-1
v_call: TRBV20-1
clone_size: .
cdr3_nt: TGCGGTTCCCGGGACAGCTCCTACAATGAGCAGTTCTTC
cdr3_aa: CGSRDSSYNEQFF

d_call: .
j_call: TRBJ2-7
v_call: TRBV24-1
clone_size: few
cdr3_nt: TGTGCCACCAGTGATTTGCGCGGAGGCGAGCAGTACTTC
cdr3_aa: CATSDLRGGEQYF